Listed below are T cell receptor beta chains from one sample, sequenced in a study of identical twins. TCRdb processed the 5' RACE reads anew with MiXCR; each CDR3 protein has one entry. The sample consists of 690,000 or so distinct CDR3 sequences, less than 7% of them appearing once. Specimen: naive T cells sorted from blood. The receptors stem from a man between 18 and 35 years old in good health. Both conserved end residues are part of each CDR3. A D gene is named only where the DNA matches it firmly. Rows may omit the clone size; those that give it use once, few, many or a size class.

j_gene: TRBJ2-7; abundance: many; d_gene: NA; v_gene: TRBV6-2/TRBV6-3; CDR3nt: TGTGCCAGCATCAAGGGGGTAGCCTACGAGCAGTACTTC; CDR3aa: CASIKGVAYEQYF
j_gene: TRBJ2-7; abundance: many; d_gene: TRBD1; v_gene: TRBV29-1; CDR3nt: TGCAGCGCCGGACAGGACAACTACGAGCAGTACTTC; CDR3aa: CSAGQDNYEQYF
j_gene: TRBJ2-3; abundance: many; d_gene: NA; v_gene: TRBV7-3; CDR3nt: TGTGCCAGCAGCCACCAGGGGTTAAGTACAGATACGCAGTATTTT; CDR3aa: CASSHQGLSTDTQYF
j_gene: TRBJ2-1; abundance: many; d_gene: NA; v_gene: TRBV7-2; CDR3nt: TGTGCCAGCAGCTTCAATCCGGTCGAGCAGTTCTTC; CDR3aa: CASSFNPVEQFF
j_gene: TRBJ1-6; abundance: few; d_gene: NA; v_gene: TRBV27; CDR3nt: TGTGCCAGCAGTTTCCCGACGGGCAGGGGCTATTCACCCCTCCACTTT; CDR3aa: CASSFPTGRGYSPLHF
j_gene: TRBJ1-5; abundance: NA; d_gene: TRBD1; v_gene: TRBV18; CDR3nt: TGTGCCAGCTCACACAGAGGGGGCGGGAGCAATCAGCCCCAGCATTTT; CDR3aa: CASSHRGGGSNQPQHF
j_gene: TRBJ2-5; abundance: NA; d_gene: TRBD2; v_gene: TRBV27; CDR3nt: TGTGCCAGCAGTACCTCGGGACTAGCGGGAATCCAAGAGACCCAGTACTTC; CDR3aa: CASSTSGLAGIQETQYF
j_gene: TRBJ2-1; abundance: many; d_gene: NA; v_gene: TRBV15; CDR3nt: TGTGCCACCAGCAGATCCGCAGGGTCGACCGTGAGGGATGAGCAGTTCTTC; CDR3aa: CATSRSAGSTVRDEQFF
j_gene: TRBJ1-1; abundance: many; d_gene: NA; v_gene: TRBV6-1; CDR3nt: TGTGCCAGCGGAGGCTCGACGGGAGTTAACACTGAAGCTTTCTTT; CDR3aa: CASGGSTGVNTEAFF
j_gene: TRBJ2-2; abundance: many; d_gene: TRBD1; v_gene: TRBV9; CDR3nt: TGTGCCAGCAGCGTAGCAGGGGGCGACACCGGGGAGCTGTTTTTT; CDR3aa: CASSVAGGDTGELFF
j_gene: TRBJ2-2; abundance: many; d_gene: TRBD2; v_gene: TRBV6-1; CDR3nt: TGTGCCACCCTCAAGAGGGCGGGAGGCATAACCGGGGAGCTGTTTTTT; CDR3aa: CATLKRAGGITGELFF
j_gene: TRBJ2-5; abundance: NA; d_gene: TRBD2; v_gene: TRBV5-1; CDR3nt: TGCGCCAGCAGCTTGGGGTTAGCGGGACACCAAGAGACCCAGTACTTC; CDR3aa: CASSLGLAGHQETQYF
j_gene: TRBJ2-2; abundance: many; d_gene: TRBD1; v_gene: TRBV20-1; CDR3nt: TGCAGTGCTGGACCGGGACAGGGGGCGAGTGGGGAGCTGTTTTTT; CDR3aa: CSAGPGQGASGELFF
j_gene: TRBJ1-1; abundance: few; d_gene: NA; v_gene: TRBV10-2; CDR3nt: TGCGCCAGCAGTGAGGGGGGCAGAGGGTGGAACACTGAAGCTTTCTTT; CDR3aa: CASSEGGRGWNTEAFF
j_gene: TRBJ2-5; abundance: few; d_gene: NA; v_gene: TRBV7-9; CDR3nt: TGTGCCAGCAGCTTCAGGGAGCGGCAAGAGACCCAGTACTTC; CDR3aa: CASSFRERQETQYF
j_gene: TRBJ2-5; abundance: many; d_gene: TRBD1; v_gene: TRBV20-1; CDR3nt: TGCAGTGCTAGATGGGACAGGGTAAAAGAGACCCAGTACTTC; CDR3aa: CSARWDRVKETQYF
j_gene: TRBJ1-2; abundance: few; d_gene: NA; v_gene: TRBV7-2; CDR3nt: TGTGCCAGCAGCTCTCCGGGACTGTTTTGGGGCTACACCTTC; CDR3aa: CASSSPGLFWGYTF
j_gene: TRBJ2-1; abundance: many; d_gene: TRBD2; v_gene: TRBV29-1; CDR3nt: TGCAGCGTTGCGACTAGCGGGAGGGACAATGAGCAGTTCTTC; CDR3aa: CSVATSGRDNEQFF
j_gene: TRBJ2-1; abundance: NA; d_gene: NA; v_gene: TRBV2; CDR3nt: TGTGCCAGCAGTGACCAGCGGGCATACAATGAGCAGTTCTTC; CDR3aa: CASSDQRAYNEQFF
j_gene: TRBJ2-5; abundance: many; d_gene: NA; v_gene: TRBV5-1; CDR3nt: TGCGCCAGCAGCTTAGGGGGACGAGAGACCCAGTACTTC; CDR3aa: CASSLGGRETQYF
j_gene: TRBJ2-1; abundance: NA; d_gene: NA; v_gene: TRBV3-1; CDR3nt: TGTGCCAGCAGCCAAATAGTCTATGAGCAGTTCTTC; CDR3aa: CASSQIVYEQFF
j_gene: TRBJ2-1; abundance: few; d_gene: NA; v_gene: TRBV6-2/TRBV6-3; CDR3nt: TGTGCCAGCAGGACAAACACAGGGACCCTTTACAATGAGCAGTTCTTC; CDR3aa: CASRTNTGTLYNEQFF
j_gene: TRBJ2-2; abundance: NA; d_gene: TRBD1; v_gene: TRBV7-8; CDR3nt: TGTGCCAGCAGCTCACCGGGACAGCCCGGGGAGCTGTTTTTT; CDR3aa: CASSSPGQPGELFF
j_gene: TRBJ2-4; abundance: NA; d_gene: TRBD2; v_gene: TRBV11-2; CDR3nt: TGTGCCAGCAGCTTAGGTCTAGCGGGAGGTACGGTAGCCAAAAACATTCAGTACTTC; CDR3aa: CASSLGLAGGTVAKNIQYF
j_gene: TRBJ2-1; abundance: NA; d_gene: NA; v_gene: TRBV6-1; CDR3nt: TGTGCCAGCAGTAAGGCACAGGGACGGTCCTACAATGAGCAGTTCTTC; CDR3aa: CASSKAQGRSYNEQFF
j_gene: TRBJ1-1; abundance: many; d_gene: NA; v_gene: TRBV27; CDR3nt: TGTGCCAGCAGCCAGACAGTACTGAACACTGAAGCTTTCTTT; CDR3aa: CASSQTVLNTEAFF
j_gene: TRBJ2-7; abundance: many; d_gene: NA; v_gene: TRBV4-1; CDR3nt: TGCGCCAGCAGCCCTCAACCGGGGGGCATCTCCTACGAGCAGTACTTC; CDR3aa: CASSPQPGGISYEQYF
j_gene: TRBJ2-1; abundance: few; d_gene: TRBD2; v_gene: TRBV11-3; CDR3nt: TGTGCCAGCAGCCCTCGACTAGCGGGAGGGTTTCGGCAGTTCTTC; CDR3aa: CASSPRLAGGFRQFF
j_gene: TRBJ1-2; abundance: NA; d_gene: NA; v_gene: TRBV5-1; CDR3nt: TGCGCCAGCAGCTTGGAAACTGGACGGCCATTATATGGCTACACCTTC; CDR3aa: CASSLETGRPLYGYTF
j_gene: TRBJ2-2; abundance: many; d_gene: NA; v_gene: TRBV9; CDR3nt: TGTGCCAGCAGCGTAGCGGGAAGGGACGCCGGGGAGCTGTTTTTT; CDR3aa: CASSVAGRDAGELFF
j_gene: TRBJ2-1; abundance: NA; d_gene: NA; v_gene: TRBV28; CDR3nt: TGTGCCAGCACCCGCGAGACCTCCAGCGACAATGAGCAGTTCTTC; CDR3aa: CASTRETSSDNEQFF
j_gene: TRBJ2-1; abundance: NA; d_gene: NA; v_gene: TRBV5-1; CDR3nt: TGCGCCAGCAAGAAAAACAATGAGCAGTTCTTC; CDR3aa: CASKKNNEQFF
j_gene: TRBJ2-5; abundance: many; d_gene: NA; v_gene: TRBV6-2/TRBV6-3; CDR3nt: TGTGCCAGCAGTCGCGTCGCCGGGACTCAACAAGAGACCCAGTACTTC; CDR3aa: CASSRVAGTQQETQYF
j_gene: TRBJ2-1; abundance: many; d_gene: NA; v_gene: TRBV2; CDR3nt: TGTGCCAGCAGTGGAGCGGGACAGAACAATGAGCAGTTCTTC; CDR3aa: CASSGAGQNNEQFF
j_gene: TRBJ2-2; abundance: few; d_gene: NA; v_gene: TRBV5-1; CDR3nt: TGCGCCAGCAGCTTGCTAGGACTGGGTAACCCCGGGGAGCTGTTTTTT; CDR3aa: CASSLLGLGNPGELFF
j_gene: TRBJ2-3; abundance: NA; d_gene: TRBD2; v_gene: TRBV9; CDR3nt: TGTGCCAGCAGCGTAAATCCGCTGGGACTACCGAGCACAGATACGCAGTATTTT; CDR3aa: CASSVNPLGLPSTDTQYF
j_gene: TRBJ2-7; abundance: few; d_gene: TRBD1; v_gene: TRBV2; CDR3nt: TGTGCCAGCAGCGAATTAACCGGGACAGGGATTTGGGAGCAGTACTTC; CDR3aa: CASSELTGTGIWEQYF
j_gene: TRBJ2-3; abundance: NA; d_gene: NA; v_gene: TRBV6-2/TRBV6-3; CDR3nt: TGTGCCAGCAGTTACAGGGCCCGGGCAGATACGCAGTATTTT; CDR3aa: CASSYRARADTQYF
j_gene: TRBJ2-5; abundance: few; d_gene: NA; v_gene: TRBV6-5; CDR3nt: TGTGCCAGCAGTTACGGGGGACCTCAAGAGACCCAGTACTTC; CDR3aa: CASSYGGPQETQYF
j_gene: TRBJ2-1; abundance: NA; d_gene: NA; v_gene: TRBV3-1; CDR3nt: TGTGCCAGCAGCCACGGTCAAAGGGGTGAGCAGTTCTTC; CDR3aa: CASSHGQRGEQFF
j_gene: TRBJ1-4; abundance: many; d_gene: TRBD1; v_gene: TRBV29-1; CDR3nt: TGCAGCGTTCTAGGACAGGGAGCTGAAAAACTGTTTTTT; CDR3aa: CSVLGQGAEKLFF